The present T cell receptor beta chain was sequenced within a study of cytomegalovirus exposure and HLA in healthy donors. CDR3 length: 13 residues. Germline CDR1 and CDR2: SEHNR and FQNEAQ (reference sequence). A remark on this clone: Its ends do not fully match the called genes, so a read error is possible.

The PCR employed 60 Vbeta primers together with 13 Jbeta primers. The data were produced by immunoSEQ multiplex PCR, yet TCRdb's version contains in-frame clones alone and is incomplete. The sample has some 150,000 clones, roughly 81% seen once. This TCR derives from a woman younger than 35 in good health and CMV-seronegative. The specimen was PBMCs. The chain recombines TRBV7-9 with TRBJ1-2; D not resolved. In nucleotides, the CDR3 is TGTTCCAGCAGCCCAAGGACTGTAAATGGCTACACCTTC. This gives the protein CSSSPRTVNGYTF. The variable domain in full, completed from reference TRBV7-9 and TRBJ1-2, reads DTGVSQNPRHKITKRGQNVTFRCDPISEHNRLYWYRQTLGQGPEFLTYFQNEAQLEKSRLLSDRFSAERPKGSFSTLEIQRTEQGDSAMYLCSSSPRTVNGYTFGSGTRLTVV.